This T cell receptor (beta chain) was documented in a study of blood T cell repertoires in COVID-19. Overall study: The United States, Italy and Spain supplied acute and convalescent COVID-19 samples.

Sequencing was performed with immunoSEQ multiplex PCR; in TCRdb, only in-frame clones are kept and a portion is missing. The sample holds roughly 460,000 clones, 70% to 90% seen once. The receptor comes from a man between 18 and 35 years old with COVID-19, enrolled during active disease. The sequencing sample was made of peripheral blood.

The CDR3 loop is CASAGDTQYF. The CDR3 DNA sequence: TGTGCCAGCGCCGGGGATACGCAGTATTTT. The rearrangement uses TRBV7-9 and TRBJ2-3; the D is unclear. V lost 8 bases and J 6 bases, leaving 6 bases between the germline ends. The CDR3 has 10 amino acids. Germline assignment: CDR1 SEHNR and CDR2 FQNEAQ (reference sequence).